These 6 T cell receptor beta chains originate from one sample sequenced in a study of metastatic and nonmetastatic thyroid tumors. TCRdb redid the clone calls on the PCR reads using MiXCR. The sample records tens of thousands of clones, approximately 12% being singletons. All patients were treatment-naive before thyroid surgery. The specimen sequenced was blood. Receptors originate from a female donor with papillary thyroid cancer or a benign thyroid nodule (not recorded which). Some clones in this sample may be carry-over from other donors' samples.

There are many counts of this clone. The CDR3 DNA follows: TGCGCCAGCAGCCAAGAAGGGACAGGGAGCCTGCCCCTCCACTTT. Protein: CASSQEGTGSLPLHF. The V call is TRBV4-1, the J call TRBJ1-6; 9 positions agree with TRBD1. The V gene end was trimmed by 0 bases and the J gene end by 13 bases; junction bases not matched to a gene: 7. Germline CDR1 reads MGHRA; CDR2 reads YSYEKL. The CDR3 covers 15 residues.

V and J are TRBV6-2 or TRBV6-3 and TRBJ2-7; D tentatively fits TRBD1 or TRBD2 (5 bases each). V was cut by 2 bases and J by 5 bases, with 13 bases left in between. Germline lookup yields CDR1 MNHEY and CDR2 SVGEGT. CDR3 length: 14 residues. In DNA form, the CDR3 reads TGTGCCAGCAGTTACGTGTTTGGGGACCACGAGCAGTACTTC. Protein product: CASSYVFGDHEQYF.

By proportion, this clone is medium-sized. The chain carries TRBV11-2 and TRBJ2-1; D unresolved. Looked up from germline, CDR1 is SGHAT and CDR2 is FQNNGV. This CDR3 is 11 amino acids long. V dropped 5 bases and J dropped 10 bases, with 9 bases sitting between them. The CDR3 DNA reads TGTGCCAGCAGCCCTCACGCGGAGCAGTTCTTC. Translation gives CASSPHAEQFF.

This clone was seen ten or more times. The V call is TRBV9, the J call TRBJ2-1; 12 nucleotides match TRBD2. The ends lost 4 bases at V and 5 bases at J; junction bases unmatched: 4. Germline V gene sequence: CDR1 SGDLS, CDR2 YYNGEE. CDR3 length equals 15 residues. CDR3 region: CASSLAGGPHNEQFF. DNA for the CDR3: TGTGCCAGCAGCCTAGCGGGAGGGCCCCACAATGAGCAGTTCTTC.

This clone was observed many times. The V gene is TRBV18, the J gene TRBJ2-7; D is possibly TRBD1 (6 bases). The V and J ends lost 6 bases and 6 bases respectively, with 21 bases between them. CDR3 size: 15 residues. Germline assignment: CDR1 KGHSH and CDR2 LQKENI. CDR3: CASSPPVAGDGEQYF. In DNA form, the CDR3 reads TGTGCCAGCTCCCCCCCGGTGGCAGGGGACGGCGAGCAGTACTTC.

This clone was seen many times. One end of the junction is discordant with germline, which a read error may explain. The chain recombines TRBV5-4 with TRBJ2-1, with D maybe TRBD2 (6 bases). CDR3 length: 15 residues. Looked up from germline, CDR1 is SGHNT and CDR2 is YYREEE (reference sequence). CDR3: CASSSFASADNEQLF. In DNA form, the CDR3 reads TGTGCCAGCAGCTCTTTCGCTAGCGCGGACAATGAGCAGCTCTTC.